The 2 T cell receptor beta chains in this list originate from one sample, sequenced in a study of CD8 T cells in ankylosing spondylitis. One entry per CDR3 protein results from TCRdb running MiXCR on the 5' RACE reads. There are 25,000 to 30,000 distinct CDR3 sequences in the sample; 7.9% occur only once, and just under 30% lies in the top ten. Sequencing used blood. The receptors were gathered from a male donor with ankylosing spondylitis or in good health (not recorded which).

This clonotype was counted many times. The chain carries TRBV3-1 and TRBJ2-1, with D possibly matching TRBD2 (6 bases). The germline CDR1 and CDR2 sequences are LGHDT and YNNKEL (reference sequence). V was cut by 0 bases and J by 1 base, with 13 bases left in between. The CDR3 loop spans 17 amino acids. The CDR3 coding sequence is TGTGCCAGCAGCCAAGATCTTGGAGGGCCATCCTACAATGAGCAGTTCTTC. Residues: CASSQDLGGPSYNEQFF.

Only a few counts were recorded for this clonotype. The chain carries TRBV28 and TRBJ1-5, with D unresolved. The germline V gene encodes CDR1 MDHEN and CDR2 SYDVKM. V was trimmed by 3 bases and J by 7 bases, leaving 13 bases between them. This CDR3 has 14 amino acids. CDR3 in DNA: TGTGCCAGCAGTTTGGAGGGAGGAGGGCAGCCCCAGCATTTT. It is translated as CASSLEGGGQPQHF.